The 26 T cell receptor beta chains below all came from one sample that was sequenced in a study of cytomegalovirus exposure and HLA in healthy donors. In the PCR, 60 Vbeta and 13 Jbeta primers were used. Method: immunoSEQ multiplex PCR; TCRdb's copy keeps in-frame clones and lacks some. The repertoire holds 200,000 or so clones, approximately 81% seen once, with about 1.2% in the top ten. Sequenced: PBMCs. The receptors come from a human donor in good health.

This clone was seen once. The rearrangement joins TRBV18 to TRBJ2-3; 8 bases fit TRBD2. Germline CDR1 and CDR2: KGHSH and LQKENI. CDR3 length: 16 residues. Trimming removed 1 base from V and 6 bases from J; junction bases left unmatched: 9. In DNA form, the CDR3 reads TGTGCCAGCTCACCACGAGTTAGCGGGACCTCGGATACGCAGTATTTT. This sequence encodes CASSPRVSGTSDTQYF.

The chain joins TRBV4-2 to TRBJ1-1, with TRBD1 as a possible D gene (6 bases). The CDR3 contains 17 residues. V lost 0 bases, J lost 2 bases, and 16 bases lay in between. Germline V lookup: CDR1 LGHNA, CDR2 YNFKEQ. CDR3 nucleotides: TGTGCCAGCAGCCAAGAAGCGGGGGCTACCTTCAACACTGAAGCTTTCTTT. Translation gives CASSQEAGATFNTEAFF.

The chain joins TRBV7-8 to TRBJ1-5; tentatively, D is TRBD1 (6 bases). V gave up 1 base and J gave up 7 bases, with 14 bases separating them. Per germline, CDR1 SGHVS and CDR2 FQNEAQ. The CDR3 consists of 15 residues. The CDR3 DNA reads TGTGCCAGCAGCTTAGGCGGGGGCCCTACCCAGCCCCAGCATTTT. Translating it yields CASSLGGGPTQPQHF.

The chain's CDR3 is CASRDKTGYTGELFF. The CDR3 DNA is TGTGCCAGTAGAGATAAAACAGGGTACACCGGGGAGCTGTTTTTT. The genes are TRBV19 and TRBJ2-2; D perhaps matches TRBD1 (6 bases). The germline V gene encodes CDR1 LNHDA and CDR2 SQIVND (reference sequence). V was trimmed by 6 bases and J by 3 bases, leaving 14 bases between them. The CDR3 is 15 residues long.

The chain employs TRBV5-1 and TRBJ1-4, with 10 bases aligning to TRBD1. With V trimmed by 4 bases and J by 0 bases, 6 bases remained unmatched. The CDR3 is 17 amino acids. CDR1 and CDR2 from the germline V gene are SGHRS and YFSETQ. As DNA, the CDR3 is TGCGCCAGCAGCGCCGGTGGGACAGGGGCAACTAATGAAAAACTGTTTTTT. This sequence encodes CASSAGGTGATNEKLFF.

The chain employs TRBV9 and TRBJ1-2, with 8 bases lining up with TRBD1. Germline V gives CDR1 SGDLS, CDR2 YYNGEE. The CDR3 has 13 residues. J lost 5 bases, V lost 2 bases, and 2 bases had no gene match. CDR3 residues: CASSVTGAYGYTF. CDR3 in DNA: TGTGCCAGCAGCGTGACAGGGGCGTATGGCTACACCTTC.

The CDR3 protein is CASSTRGAGSSAQYF. CDR3 sequence (DNA): TGTGCCAGCAGCACCCGGGGGGCCGGGTCCTCAGCGCAGTATTTT. This chain joins TRBV7-9 and TRBJ2-3; TRBD2 is a possible D gene (7 bases). The V and J ends lost 5 bases and 10 bases respectively, with 22 bases between them. The CDR3 consists of 15 residues. Looked up from germline, CDR1 is SEHNR and CDR2 is FQNEAQ (reference sequence).

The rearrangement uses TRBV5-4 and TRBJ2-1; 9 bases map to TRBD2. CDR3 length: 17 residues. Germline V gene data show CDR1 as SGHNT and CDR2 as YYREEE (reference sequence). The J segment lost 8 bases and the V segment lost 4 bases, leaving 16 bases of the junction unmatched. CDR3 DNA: TGTGCCAGCAGCCCATCCCGACGGGGCGGGAGGGCCTATGAGCAGTTCTTC. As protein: CASSPSRRGGRAYEQFF.

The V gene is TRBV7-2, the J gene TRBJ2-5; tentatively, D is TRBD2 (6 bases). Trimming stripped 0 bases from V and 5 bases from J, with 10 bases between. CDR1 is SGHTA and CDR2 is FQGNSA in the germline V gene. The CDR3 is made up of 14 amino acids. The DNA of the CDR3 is TGTGCCAGCAGCTTAGCCGGGGGTTGGGAGACCCAGTACTTC. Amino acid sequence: CASSLAGGWETQYF.

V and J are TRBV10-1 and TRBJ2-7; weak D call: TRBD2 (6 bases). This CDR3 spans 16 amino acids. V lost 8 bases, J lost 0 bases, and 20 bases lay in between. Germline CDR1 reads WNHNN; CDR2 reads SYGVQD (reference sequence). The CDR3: CASSWSPGSGSYEQYF. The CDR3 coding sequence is TGCGCCAGCTCATGGAGTCCGGGTAGCGGCTCCTACGAGCAGTACTTC.

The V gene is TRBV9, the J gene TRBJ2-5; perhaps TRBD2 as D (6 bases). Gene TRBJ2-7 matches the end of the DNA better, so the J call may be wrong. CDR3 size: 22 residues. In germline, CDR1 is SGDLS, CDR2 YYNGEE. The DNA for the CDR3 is TGTGCCAGCAGCGAACACTCGGGGTCAGTCCGGTTTACGGGGGAGGCCTACTACGAGCAGTACTTC. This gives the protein CASSEHSGSVRFTGEAYYEQYF.

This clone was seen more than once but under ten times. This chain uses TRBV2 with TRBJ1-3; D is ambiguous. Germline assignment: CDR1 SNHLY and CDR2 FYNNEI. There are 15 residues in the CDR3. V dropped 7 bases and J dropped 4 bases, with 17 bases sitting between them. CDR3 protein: CASTQGGSPGNTIYF. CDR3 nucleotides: TGTGCCAGCACCCAAGGAGGGAGCCCGGGAAACACCATATATTTT.

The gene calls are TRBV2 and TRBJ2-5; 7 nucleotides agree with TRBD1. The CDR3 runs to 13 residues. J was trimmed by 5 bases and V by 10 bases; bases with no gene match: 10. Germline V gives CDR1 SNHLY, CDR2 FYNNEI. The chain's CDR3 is CAINRGIRETQYF. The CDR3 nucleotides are TGTGCCATCAACAGGGGTATCCGGGAGACCCAGTACTTC.

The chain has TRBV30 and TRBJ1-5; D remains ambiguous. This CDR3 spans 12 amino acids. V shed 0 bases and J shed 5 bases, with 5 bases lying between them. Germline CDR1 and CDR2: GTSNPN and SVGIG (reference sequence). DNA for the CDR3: TGTGCCTGGAGTGTACAGCATCAGCCCCAGCATTTT. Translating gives CAWSVQHQPQHF.

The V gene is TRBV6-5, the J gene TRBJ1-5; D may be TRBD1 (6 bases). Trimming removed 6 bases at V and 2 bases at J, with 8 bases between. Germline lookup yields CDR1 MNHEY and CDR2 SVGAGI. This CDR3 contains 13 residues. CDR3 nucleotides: TGTGCCAGCAGATCAGGGGGCAATCAGCCCCAGCATTTT. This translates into CASRSGGNQPQHF.

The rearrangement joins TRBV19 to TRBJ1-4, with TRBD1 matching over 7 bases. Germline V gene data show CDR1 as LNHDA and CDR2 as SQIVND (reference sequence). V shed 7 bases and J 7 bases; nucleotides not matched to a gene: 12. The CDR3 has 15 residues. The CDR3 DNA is TGTGCCAGTAACAACAGGGGAATGGGAAGTGAAAAACTGTTTTTT. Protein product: CASNNRGMGSEKLFF.

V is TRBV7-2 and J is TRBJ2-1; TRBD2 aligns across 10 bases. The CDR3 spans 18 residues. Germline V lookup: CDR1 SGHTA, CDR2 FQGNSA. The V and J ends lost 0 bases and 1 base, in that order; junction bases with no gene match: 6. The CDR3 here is CASSLALLAGDSYNEQFF. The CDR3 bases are TGTGCCAGCAGCTTAGCGCTCCTAGCGGGGGATTCCTACAATGAGCAGTTCTTC.

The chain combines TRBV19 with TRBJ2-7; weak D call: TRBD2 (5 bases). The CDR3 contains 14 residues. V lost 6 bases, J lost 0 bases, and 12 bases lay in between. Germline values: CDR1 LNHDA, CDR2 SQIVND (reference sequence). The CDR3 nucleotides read TGTGCCAGTAGGGTGTCGGGGTCCTCCTACGAGCAGTACTTC. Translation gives CASRVSGSSYEQYF.

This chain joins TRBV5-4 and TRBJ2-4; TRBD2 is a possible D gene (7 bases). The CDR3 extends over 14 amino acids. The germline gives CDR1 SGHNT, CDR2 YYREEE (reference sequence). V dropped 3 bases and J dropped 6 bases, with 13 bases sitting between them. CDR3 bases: TGTGCCAGCAGCTCGGATAGGGGGGGAAACATTCAGTACTTC. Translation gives CASSSDRGGNIQYF.

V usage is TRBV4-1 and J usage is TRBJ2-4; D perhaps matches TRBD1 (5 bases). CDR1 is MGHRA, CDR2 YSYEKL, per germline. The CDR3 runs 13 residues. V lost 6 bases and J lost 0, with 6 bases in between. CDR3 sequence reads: CASRGVAKNIQYF. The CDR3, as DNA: TGCGCCAGCAGAGGGGTAGCCAAAAACATTCAGTACTTC.

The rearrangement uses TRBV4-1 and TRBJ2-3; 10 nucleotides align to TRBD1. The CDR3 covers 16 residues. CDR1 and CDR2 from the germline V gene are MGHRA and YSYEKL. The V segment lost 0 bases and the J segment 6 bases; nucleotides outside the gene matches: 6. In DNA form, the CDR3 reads TGCGCCAGCAGCCAAGAACGGGGGACAGGGGCCGATACGCAGTATTTT. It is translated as CASSQERGTGADTQYF.

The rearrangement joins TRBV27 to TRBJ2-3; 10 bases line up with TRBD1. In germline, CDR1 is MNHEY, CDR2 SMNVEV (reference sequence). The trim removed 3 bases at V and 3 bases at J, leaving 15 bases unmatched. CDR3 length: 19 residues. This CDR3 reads CASSFLPPETGGWTDTQYF. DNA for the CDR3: TGTGCCAGCAGTTTCCTCCCCCCCGAGACAGGGGGCTGGACAGATACGCAGTATTTT.

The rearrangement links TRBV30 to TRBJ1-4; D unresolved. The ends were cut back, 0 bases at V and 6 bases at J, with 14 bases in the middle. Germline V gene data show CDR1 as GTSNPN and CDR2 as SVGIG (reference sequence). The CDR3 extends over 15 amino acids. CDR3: CAWSVPQAGDEKLFF. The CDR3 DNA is TGTGCCTGGAGTGTACCCCAGGCGGGCGATGAAAAACTGTTTTTT.

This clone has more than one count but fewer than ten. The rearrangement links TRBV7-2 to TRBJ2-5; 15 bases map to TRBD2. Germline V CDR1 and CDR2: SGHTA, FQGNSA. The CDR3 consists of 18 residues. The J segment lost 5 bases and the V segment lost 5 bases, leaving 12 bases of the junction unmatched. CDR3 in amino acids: CASSAAGTSGGTGETQYF. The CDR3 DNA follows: TGTGCCAGCAGCGCCGCCGGGACTAGCGGGGGGACGGGGGAGACCCAGTACTTC.

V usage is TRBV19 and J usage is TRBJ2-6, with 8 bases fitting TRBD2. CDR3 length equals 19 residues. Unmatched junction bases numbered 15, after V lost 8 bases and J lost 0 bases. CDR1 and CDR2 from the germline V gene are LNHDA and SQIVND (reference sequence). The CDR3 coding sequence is TGTGCCAGTTTTTCTCGGGGGGGATCCATTAACTCTGGGGCCAACGTCCTGACTTTC. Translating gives CASFSRGGSINSGANVLTF. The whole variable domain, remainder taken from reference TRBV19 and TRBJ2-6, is DGGITQSPKYLFRKEGQNVTLSCEQNLNHDAMYWYRQDPGQGLRLIYYSQIVNDFQKGDIAEGYSVSREKKESFPLTVTSAQKNPTAFYLCASFSRGGSINSGANVLTFGAGSRLTVL.

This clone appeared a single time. The CDR3 sequence: CASSAPGQGNSPLHF. Written as DNA, the CDR3 is TGTGCCAGCAGTGCACCGGGACAGGGTAATTCACCCCTCCACTTT. The gene calls are TRBV6-1 and TRBJ1-6; 9 bases are shared with TRBD1. The CDR3 is made up of 15 amino acids. Germline V gene sequence: CDR1 MNHNS, CDR2 SASEGT. V was clipped by 4 bases and J by 6 bases; unmatched bases: 4.